This is a list of T cell receptor beta chains from one sample in a study of response to subunit inactivated influenza vaccine. TCRdb itself ran the RT-PCR reads through MiXCR, one entry per CDR3 protein. The table has hundreds of thousands of distinct CDR3 sequences, around 13% seen once; the top ten hold less than 7%. Sequencing was performed on PBMCs from blood, taken about 14 days before vaccination. Receptor source: a man aged 45-60 years who received an inactivated influenza vaccine. CDR3s include the opening cysteine and the closing phenylalanine or tryptophan. D genes are given only for firm matches. The size entry is marked missing in some rows and otherwise reads once, few, many or a size class.

>-|TRBJ2-1|-|TRBV6-2/TRBV6-3
CASEVSSYNEQFF
TGTGCCAGCGAGGTGAGCTCCTACAATGAGCAGTTCTTC
>few|TRBJ2-5|-|TRBV5-1
CASSLAIRDGETQYF
TGCGCCAGCAGCTTGGCCATCAGGGACGGAGAGACCCAGTACTTC
>many|TRBJ1-1|-|TRBV6-5
CASSYSSGGNTEAFF
TGTGCCAGCAGTTACTCGTCCGGCGGGAACACTGAAGCTTTCTTT
>few|TRBJ2-5|TRBD2|TRBV15
CATSFSPSGGLETQYF
TGTGCCACCAGCTTTTCCCCCAGCGGGGGGCTAGAGACCCAGTACTTC
>few|TRBJ2-3|TRBD2|TRBV20-1
CRGTSGGDTQYF
TGCAGGGGGACTAGCGGGGGAGATACGCAGTATTTT
>many|TRBJ1-5|-|TRBV4-3
CASSQVWGSNQPQHF
TGCGCCAGCAGCCAAGTATGGGGTAGCAATCAGCCCCAGCATTTT
>-|TRBJ2-6|-|TRBV7-3
CASTVAGANVLTF
TGTGCCAGTACAGTGGCTGGGGCCAACGTCCTGACTTTC
>-|TRBJ2-4|TRBD1|TRBV28
CASSTGGAAKNIQYF
TGTGCCAGCAGTACAGGGGGCGCAGCCAAAAACATTCAGTACTTC
>-|TRBJ2-4|-|TRBV7-2
CASSHSVAKNIQYF
TGTGCCAGCAGCCACAGTGTAGCCAAAAACATTCAGTACTTC
>few|TRBJ2-7|TRBD2|TRBV5-1
CASSPRTSTSPYEQYF
TGCGCCAGCAGCCCGCGGACTAGTACGTCCCCCTACGAGCAGTACTTC
>few|TRBJ1-1|-|TRBV5-1
CASSGSGYTEAFF
TGCGCCAGCAGCGGTTCAGGTTACACTGAAGCTTTCTTT
>few|TRBJ2-1|TRBD2|TRBV20-1
CSAFLAGGFGPHDEQFF
TGCAGTGCTTTCTTGGCGGGAGGGTTTGGGCCCCATGATGAGCAGTTCTTC
>-|TRBJ2-3|-|TRBV4-3
CASSQGLGGPSITDTQYF
TGCGCCAGCAGCCAAGGTCTCGGAGGGCCTTCCATTACAGATACGCAGTATTTT
>few|TRBJ2-1|-|TRBV20-1
CSASPRPGAQFF
TGCAGTGCTAGCCCGCGGCCCGGGGCACAGTTCTTC
>-|TRBJ2-2|-|TRBV7-9
CASSLSGGQGGAGELFF
TGTGCCAGCAGCTTAAGCGGGGGACAGGGAGGCGCCGGGGAGCTGTTTTTT
>few|TRBJ2-5|-|TRBV12-3/TRBV12-4
CASTDGQGGQETQYF
TGTGCCAGCACCGACGGACAGGGAGGGCAAGAGACCCAGTACTTC
>-|TRBJ2-5|TRBD1|TRBV7-2
CASSLWSRGQGGETQYF
TGTGCCAGCAGCTTATGGTCCCGGGGACAGGGGGGAGAGACCCAGTACTTC
>-|TRBJ2-7|-|TRBV27
CASSPIRGGSGEQYF
TGTGCCAGCAGTCCTATCAGGGGGGGCTCGGGCGAGCAGTACTTC
>few|TRBJ2-3|-|TRBV7-3
CASSPRYTDTQYF
TGTGCCAGCAGCCCCCGCTACACAGATACGCAGTATTTT
>many|TRBJ2-3|TRBD2|TRBV20-1
CSAVKEWGSGGGTDTQYF
TGCAGTGCTGTTAAAGAATGGGGTTCGGGAGGGGGCACAGATACGCAGTATTTT
>-|TRBJ2-1|-|TRBV3-1
CASSQDGRFTYNEQFF
TGTGCCAGCAGCCAAGATGGGCGCTTTACCTACAATGAGCAGTTCTTC
>few|TRBJ2-1|TRBD2|TRBV20-1
CSARDFVAGGNEQFF
TGCAGTGCTAGAGATTTCGTAGCGGGAGGTAATGAGCAGTTCTTC
>-|TRBJ2-2|-|TRBV24-1
CATSDSPGRPNAGELFF
TGTGCCACCAGTGATTCGCCCGGACGGCCGAACGCCGGGGAGCTGTTTTTT
>-|TRBJ2-3|TRBD2|TRBV6-1
CASSEVLAGASGTDTQYF
TGTGCCAGCAGTGAAGTTCTAGCGGGGGCCTCTGGCACAGATACGCAGTATTTT
>few|TRBJ2-1|TRBD2|TRBV7-2
CASSLTSGGAFF
TGTGCCAGCAGCCTCACTAGCGGGGGTGCGTTCTTC
>-|TRBJ1-2|-|TRBV6-1
CASSEIDPTSNYGYTF
TGTGCCAGCAGTGAAATAGACCCTACGTCTAACTATGGCTACACCTTC
>few|TRBJ2-5|-|TRBV12-3/TRBV12-4
CASSLAGYYQETQYF
TGTGCCAGCAGTTTAGCGGGATACTACCAAGAGACCCAGTACTTC
>many|TRBJ2-3|TRBD1|TRBV5-1
CASSLAVQGSTDTQYF
TGCGCCAGCAGCTTGGCGGTACAGGGGAGCACAGATACGCAGTATTTT
>few|TRBJ1-6|TRBD1|TRBV12-3/TRBV12-4
CASSLLDRANSPLHF
TGTGCCAGCAGTTTACTGGACAGGGCTAATTCACCCCTCCACTTT
>-|TRBJ2-3|TRBD2|TRBV3-1
CASSRGDTSAPSTDTQYF
TGTGCCAGCAGCCGGGGGGATACTAGCGCGCCAAGCACAGATACGCAGTATTTT
>-|TRBJ2-2|-|TRBV29-1
CSVQGQDANTGELFF
TGCAGCGTCCAAGGACAAGACGCGAACACCGGGGAGCTGTTTTTT
>few|TRBJ1-5|TRBD1|TRBV27
CASSFGTGGGQPQHF
TGTGCCAGCAGTTTCGGAACAGGGGGCGGTCAGCCCCAGCATTTT
>-|TRBJ2-3|-|TRBV19
CASSISGVGGRGADTQYF
TGTGCCAGTAGTATTTCGGGGGTTGGTGGCAGGGGCGCAGATACGCAGTATTTT
>-|TRBJ2-3|TRBD2|TRBV7-9
CASSLGAGEDTQYF
TGTGCCAGCAGCCTCGGAGCGGGAGAGGATACGCAGTATTTT
>-|TRBJ2-7|TRBD2|TRBV20-1
CSAYKTSGFPYEQYF
TGCAGTGCCTATAAGACTAGCGGGTTTCCCTACGAGCAGTACTTC
>-|TRBJ2-1|-|TRBV7-9
CASSHISGQYEQFF
TGTGCCAGCAGCCACATCTCCGGTCAATATGAGCAGTTCTTC
>-|TRBJ2-2|-|TRBV2
CASTGWNTGELFF
TGTGCCAGCACAGGGTGGAACACCGGGGAGCTGTTTTTT
>many|TRBJ1-1|-|TRBV29-1
CSGQGSRLTEAFF
TGCAGCGGTCAGGGGTCTCGCCTCACTGAAGCTTTCTTT